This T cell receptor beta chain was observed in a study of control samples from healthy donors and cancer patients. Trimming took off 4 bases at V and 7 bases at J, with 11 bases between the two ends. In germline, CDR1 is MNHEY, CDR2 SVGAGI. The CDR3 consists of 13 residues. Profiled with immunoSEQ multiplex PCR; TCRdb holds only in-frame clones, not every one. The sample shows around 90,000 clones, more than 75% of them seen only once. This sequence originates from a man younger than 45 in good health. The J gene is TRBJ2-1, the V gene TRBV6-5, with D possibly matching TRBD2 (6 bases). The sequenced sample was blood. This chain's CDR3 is CASSLGGPNEQFF. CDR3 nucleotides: TGTGCCAGCAGTTTGGGGGGACCGAATGAGCAGTTCTTC.